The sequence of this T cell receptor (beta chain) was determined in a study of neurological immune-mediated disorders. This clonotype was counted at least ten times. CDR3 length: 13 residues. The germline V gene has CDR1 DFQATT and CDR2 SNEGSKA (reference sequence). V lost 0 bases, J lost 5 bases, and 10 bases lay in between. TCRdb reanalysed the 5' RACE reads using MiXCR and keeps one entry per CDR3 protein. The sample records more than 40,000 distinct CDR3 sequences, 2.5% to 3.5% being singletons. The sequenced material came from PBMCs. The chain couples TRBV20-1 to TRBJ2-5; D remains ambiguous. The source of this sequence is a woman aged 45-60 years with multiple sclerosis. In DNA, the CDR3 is TGCAGTGCTAGAGATTACATAGGGGAGACCCAGTACTTC. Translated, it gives CSARDYIGETQYF.